A single sample gave rise to the 8 T cell receptor beta chains below, sequenced in a study of OX40 agonist ivuxolimab in advanced cancers. The table came from immunoSEQ multiplex PCR; TCRdb's copy has only in-frame clones and leaves some out. This sample has about 55,000 clones, with roughly three quarters found just once. Sequencing was performed on CD4+ or CD8+ T cells sorted from blood, taken in a trial of the OX40 agonist ivuxolimab. These receptors came from an adult with an advanced solid tumor such as melanoma, head and neck, liver or kidney cancer.

The chain combines TRBV6-5 with TRBJ1-5; D gene ambiguous. V gave up 6 bases and J gave up 0 bases, with 6 bases separating them. The CDR3 is 13 residues long. Germline-derived CDR1 and CDR2 are MNHEY and SVGAGI. The chain's CDR3 is CASSRSSNQPQHF. Written as DNA, the CDR3 is TGTGCCAGCAGCCGAAGTAGCAATCAGCCCCAGCATTTT.

This chain connects TRBV5-1 to TRBJ2-3; D unclear. Germline-derived CDR1 and CDR2 are SGHRS and YFSETQ. Trimming pared 0 bases from V and 4 bases from J, leaving 12 bases between. The CDR3 consists of 15 residues. The CDR3 region is CASSLVPREADTQYF. In DNA form, the CDR3 reads TGCGCCAGCAGCTTGGTACCCAGAGAGGCAGATACGCAGTATTTT.

The rearrangement uses TRBV19 and TRBJ2-7; 7 bases agree with TRBD2. Trimming took 0 bases from V and 3 from J; bases not matched to a gene: 8. Per germline, CDR1 LNHDA and CDR2 SQIVND (reference sequence). This CDR3 is 16 amino acids long. Here the CDR3 DNA reads TGTGCCAGTAGTATAGAATATGGGCTAGCGGTCTACGAGCAGTACTTC. This gives the protein CASSIEYGLAVYEQYF.

The V and J genes are TRBV21-1 and TRBJ2-5; TRBD1, the table's D call, lacks a check against the DNA. TRBV21-1 is assigned pseudogene status. The CDR3 has 11 residues. Here the CDR3 reads CASSIKETQYF. CDR3 nucleotide sequence: TGTGCCAGCAGCATCAAAGAGACCCAGTACTTC.

The rearrangement links TRBV5-1 to TRBJ1-1, with a possible D match to TRBD1 (6 bases). The CDR3 length is 14 residues. With 1 base removed from V and 6 bases from J, the gap between germline ends came to 13 bases. Germline values: CDR1 SGHRS, CDR2 YFSETQ. CDR3 in amino acids: CASSLTHREAEAFF. The CDR3 coding sequence is TGCGCCAGCAGCTTGACCCACAGGGAGGCTGAAGCTTTCTTT. The full variable domain, its missing parts supplied by reference TRBV5-1 and TRBJ1-1, is KAGVTQTPRYLIKTRGQQVTLSCSPISGHRSVSWYQQTPGQGLQFLFEYFSETQRNKGNFPGRFSGRQFSNSRSEMNVSTLELGDSALYLCASSLTHREAEAFFGQGTRLTVV.

This clone has a handful of counts. This chain links TRBV6-6 with TRBJ1-4, with D unresolved. The length of the CDR3 is 15 residues. Germline CDR1 reads MNHNY; CDR2 reads SVGAGI (reference sequence). V was trimmed by 0 bases and J by 3 bases, leaving 8 bases between them. The DNA of the CDR3 is TGTGCCAGCAGTTACTCCAATGAACCTAATGAAAAACTGTTTTTT. Translated, it gives CASSYSNEPNEKLFF.

This sequence joins TRBV6-1 and TRBJ1-1; TRBD1 matches at 7 bases. Trimming cost V 4 bases and J 5 bases; bases outside gene matches: 7. CDR1 and CDR2 (germline): MNHNS, SASEGT. The CDR3 is 14 amino acids. CDR3 in amino acids: CASSGRGPGTEAFF. The DNA for the CDR3 is TGTGCCAGCAGTGGGAGGGGGCCGGGAACTGAAGCTTTCTTT.

The J gene is TRBJ1-1, the V gene TRBV18; unclear D gene. V lost 3 bases, J lost 1 base, and 9 bases lay in between. CDR3 length: 14 amino acids. Germline CDR1 is KGHSH and CDR2 is LQKENI. In DNA, the CDR3 is TGTGCCAGCTCACCGAAAACAGAGAACACTGAAGCTTTCTTT. Translating it yields CASSPKTENTEAFF.